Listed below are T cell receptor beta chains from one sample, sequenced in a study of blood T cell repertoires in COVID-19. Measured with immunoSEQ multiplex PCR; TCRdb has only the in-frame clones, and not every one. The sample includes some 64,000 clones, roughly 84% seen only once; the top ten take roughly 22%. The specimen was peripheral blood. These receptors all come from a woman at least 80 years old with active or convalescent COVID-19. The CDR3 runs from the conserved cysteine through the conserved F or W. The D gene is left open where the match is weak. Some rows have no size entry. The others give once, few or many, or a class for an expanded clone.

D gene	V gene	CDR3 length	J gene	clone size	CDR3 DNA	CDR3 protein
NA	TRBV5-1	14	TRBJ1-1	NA	TGCGCCAGCAGCTTTCAGGGAAAGGGGACTGAAGCTTTCTTT	CASSFQGKGTEAFF
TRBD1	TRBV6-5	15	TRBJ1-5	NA	TGTGCCAGCAGTTCTCAGACAGGGACCGGACAGCCCCAGCATTTT	CASSSQTGTGQPQHF
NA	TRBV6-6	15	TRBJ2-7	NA	TGTGCCAGCACCCTTGGATCCCGTCTAGACCACGAGCAGTACTTC	CASTLGSRLDHEQYF
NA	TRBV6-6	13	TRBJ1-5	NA	TGTGCCAGCACCCGGGACACCCATCAGCCCCAGCATTTT	CASTRDTHQPQHF
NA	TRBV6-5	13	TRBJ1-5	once	TGTGCCAGCAGTACAGGGTTTTTGGAGCCCCAGCATTTT	CASSTGFLEPQHF
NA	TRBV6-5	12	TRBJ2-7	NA	TGTGCCAGCAGTTACCCATTTTACGAGCAGTACTTC	CASSYPFYEQYF
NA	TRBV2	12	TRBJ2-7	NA	TGTGCCAGCAGTCGGACTGATCGGGAGCAGTACTTC	CASSRTDREQYF
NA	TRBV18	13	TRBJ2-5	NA	TGTGCCAGCTCACCTCAGGACCAAGAGACCCAGTACTTC	CASSPQDQETQYF
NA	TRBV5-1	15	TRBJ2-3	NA	TGCGCCAGCACCCGGACAAATCCCGCGGCAGATACGCAGTATTTT	CASTRTNPAADTQYF
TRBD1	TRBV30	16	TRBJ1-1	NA	TGTGCCTGGAGTAACCCGAACAGGGGGCTCGGCACTGAAGCTTTCTTT	CAWSNPNRGLGTEAFF
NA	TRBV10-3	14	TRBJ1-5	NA	TGTGCCATCAGTGGGGGCAGGGAGGGTCAGCCCCAGCATTTT	CAISGGREGQPQHF
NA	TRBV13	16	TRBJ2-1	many	TGTGCCAGCAGCTTCGGGTCAGGGCAGGCAAACAATGAGCAGTTCTTC	CASSFGSGQANNEQFF
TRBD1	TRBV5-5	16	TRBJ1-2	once	TGTGCCAGCAGCTTCAATATGGTGGGACAGTCCTATGGCTACACCTTC	CASSFNMVGQSYGYTF
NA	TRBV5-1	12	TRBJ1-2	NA	TGCGCCAGCAGCTTGGATGGCGGCGGCTACACCTTC	CASSLDGGGYTF
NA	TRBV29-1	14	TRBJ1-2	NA	TGCAGCGTAGCCACGGGACTCCTTAGGTATGGCTACACCTTC	CSVATGLLRYGYTF
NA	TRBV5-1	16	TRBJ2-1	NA	TGCGCCAGCAGCCCACGAGGGGTAGGAGGGGACAATGAGCAGTTCTTC	CASSPRGVGGDNEQFF
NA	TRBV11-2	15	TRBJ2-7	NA	TGTGCCAGCAGCAAAGCGCCGATGGGGGCCCACGAGCAGTACTTC	CASSKAPMGAHEQYF
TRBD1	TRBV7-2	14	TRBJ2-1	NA	TGTGCCAGCAGTGATAGGACAGGGGGCAAATCGCAGTTCTTC	CASSDRTGGKSQFF
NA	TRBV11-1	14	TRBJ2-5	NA	TGTGCCAGCAGCTCCCCGGACTATCAGCAGACCCAGTACTTC	CASSSPDYQQTQYF
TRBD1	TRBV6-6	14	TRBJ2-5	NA	TGTGCCAGCATTGATGGCAGGGGGTCCGAGACCCAGTACTTC	CASIDGRGSETQYF
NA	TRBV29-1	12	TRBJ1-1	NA	TGCAGCGGCGGACAACCAAACACTGAAGCTTTCTTT	CSGGQPNTEAFF
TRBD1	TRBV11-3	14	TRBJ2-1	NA	TGTGCCAGCAGTAACAGGGGGGTGAACAATGAGCAGTTCTTC	CASSNRGVNNEQFF
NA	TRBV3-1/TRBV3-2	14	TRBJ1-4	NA	TGTGCCAGCAGCCCCTCCCCTCAGGGGGAAAAACTGTTTTTT	CASSPSPQGEKLFF
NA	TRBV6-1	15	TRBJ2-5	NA	TGTGCCAGCAGTGAAGCTAGGGGACTTTGGGAGACCCAGTACTTC	CASSEARGLWETQYF
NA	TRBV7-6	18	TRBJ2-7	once	TGTGCCAGCAGCTCAGCGGCACGGGGGTTAACAGGTCACTACGAGCAGTACTTC	CASSSAARGLTGHYEQYF
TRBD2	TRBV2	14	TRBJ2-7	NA	TGTGCCAGCAGGATGACTAGCGGGGCCTACGAGCAGTACTTC	CASRMTSGAYEQYF
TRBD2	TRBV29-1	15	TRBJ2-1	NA	TGCAGCGGGACCGTAGCGGGGGGGGACCAAGGTGAGCAGTTCTTC	CSGTVAGGDQGEQFF
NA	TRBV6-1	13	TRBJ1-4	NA	TGTGCCAGCAGTGACAGGGAGGGTGAAAAACTGTTTTTT	CASSDREGEKLFF
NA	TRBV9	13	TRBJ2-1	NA	TGTGCCAGCAGCCCAAGGGGGATGCAGATTCAGTTCTTC	CASSPRGMQIQFF
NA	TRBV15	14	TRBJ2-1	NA	TGTGCCACCAGCATAAGGAGCTCCTACAATGAGCAGTTCTTC	CATSIRSSYNEQFF
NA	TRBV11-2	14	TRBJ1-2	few	TGTGCCAGCAGCTTAATTGGGGAGGGATATGGCTACACCTTC	CASSLIGEGYGYTF
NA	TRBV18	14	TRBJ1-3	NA	TGTGCCAGCTCACCGACTGCGGATGGAAACACCATATATTTT	CASSPTADGNTIYF
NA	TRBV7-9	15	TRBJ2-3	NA	TGTGCCAGCAGCTTAGGGCTACAGGGTGCAGATACGCAGTATTTT	CASSLGLQGADTQYF
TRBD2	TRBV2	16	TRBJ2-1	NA	TGTGCCAGCAGTCCCCGACTAGCGGGGGGGCGTAATGAGCAGTTCTTC	CASSPRLAGGRNEQFF
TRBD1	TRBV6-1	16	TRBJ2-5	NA	TGTGCCAGCAGTGAAGTACCCAGGGACAGTCAAGAGACCCAGTACTTC	CASSEVPRDSQETQYF